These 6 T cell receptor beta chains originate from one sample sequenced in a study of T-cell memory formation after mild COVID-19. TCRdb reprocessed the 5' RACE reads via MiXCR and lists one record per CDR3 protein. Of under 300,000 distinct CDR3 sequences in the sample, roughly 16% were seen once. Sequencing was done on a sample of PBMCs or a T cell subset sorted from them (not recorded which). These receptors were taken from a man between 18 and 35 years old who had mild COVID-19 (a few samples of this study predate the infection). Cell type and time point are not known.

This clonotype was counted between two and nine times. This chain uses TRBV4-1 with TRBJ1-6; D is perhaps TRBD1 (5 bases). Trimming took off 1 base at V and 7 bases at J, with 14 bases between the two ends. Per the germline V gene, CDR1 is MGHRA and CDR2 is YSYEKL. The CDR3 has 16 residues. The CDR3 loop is CASSQGWTGGNSPLHF. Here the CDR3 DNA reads TGCGCCAGCAGCCAAGGGTGGACGGGGGGAAATTCACCCCTCCACTTT.

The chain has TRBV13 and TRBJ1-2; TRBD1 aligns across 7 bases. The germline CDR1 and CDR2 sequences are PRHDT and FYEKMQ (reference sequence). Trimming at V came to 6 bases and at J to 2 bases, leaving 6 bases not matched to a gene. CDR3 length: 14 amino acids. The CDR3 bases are TGTGCCAGCAGGAACAGGGGCGCCAACTATGGCTACACCTTC. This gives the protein CASRNRGANYGYTF.

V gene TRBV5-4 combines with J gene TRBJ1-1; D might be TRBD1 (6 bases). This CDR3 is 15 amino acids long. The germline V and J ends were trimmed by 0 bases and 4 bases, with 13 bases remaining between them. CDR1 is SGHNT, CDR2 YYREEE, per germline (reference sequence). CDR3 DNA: TGTGCCAGCAGCTTGGATAGGGGGTCAGCCACTGAAGCTTTCTTT. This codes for CASSLDRGSATEAFF.

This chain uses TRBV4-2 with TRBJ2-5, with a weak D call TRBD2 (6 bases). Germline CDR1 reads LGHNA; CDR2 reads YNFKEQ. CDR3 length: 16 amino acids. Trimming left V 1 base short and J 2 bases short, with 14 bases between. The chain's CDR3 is CASSQVLSGTQETQYF. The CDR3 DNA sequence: TGTGCCAGCAGCCAAGTCCTTTCCGGGACTCAAGAGACCCAGTACTTC.

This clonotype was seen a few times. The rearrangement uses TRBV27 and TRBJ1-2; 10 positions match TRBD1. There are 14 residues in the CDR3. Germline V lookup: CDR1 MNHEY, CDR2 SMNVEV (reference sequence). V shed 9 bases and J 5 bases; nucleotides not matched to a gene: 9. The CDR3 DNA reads TGTGCCAGTAAAGCCGGGACAGGGGCGTATGGCTACACCTTC. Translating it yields CASKAGTGAYGYTF.

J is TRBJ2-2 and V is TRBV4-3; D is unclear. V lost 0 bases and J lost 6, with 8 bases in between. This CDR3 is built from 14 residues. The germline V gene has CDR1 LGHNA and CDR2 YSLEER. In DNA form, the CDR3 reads TGCGCCAGCAGCCAAGATCCTACTGCCGGGGAGCTGTTTTTT. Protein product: CASSQDPTAGELFF.